A selection of T cell receptor beta chains follows, all from one sample in a study of blood T cells in healthy people across ages. TCRdb processed the 5' RACE reads anew with MiXCR; each CDR3 protein has one entry. This sample has roughly 500,000 distinct CDR3 sequences, with approximately 25% found just once. These data also featured in a second study, about T cells of mothers and their children.

Sample: blood. Receptor source: a boy under 18 in good health. CDR3s include the opening cysteine and the closing phenylalanine or tryptophan. A D gene is named only where the DNA matches it firmly. Size tells how often a clone was seen (once, few, many) or the class of an expanded clone, and some rows leave it out.

clone size	V gene	D gene	CDR3 length	J gene	CDR3 DNA	CDR3 protein
few	TRBV20-1	-	9	TRBJ1-2	TGCAGTGCCGATTATGGCTACACCTTC	CSADYGYTF
-	TRBV3-1	-	18	TRBJ2-4	TGTGCCAGCAGCCCCGGGACACTTAATGCTTTAGCCAAAAACATTCAGTACTTC	CASSPGTLNALAKNIQYF
-	TRBV4-3	TRBD2	18	TRBJ2-3	TGCGCCAGCAGCCAGGAGGGATCGGGACTAGTGGGCACAGATACGCAGTATTTT	CASSQEGSGLVGTDTQYF
-	TRBV7-2	-	13	TRBJ1-2	TGTGCCAGCAGTTTCGACAGGCGAAATGGCTACACCTTC	CASSFDRRNGYTF
few	TRBV4-1	-	16	TRBJ1-3	TGCGCCAGCAGCCAAGCCCGCACGGGCTCTGGAAACACCATATATTTT	CASSQARTGSGNTIYF
-	TRBV29-1	-	12	TRBJ1-2	TGCAGCGTTCATGATAACAACTATGGCTACACCTTC	CSVHDNNYGYTF
-	TRBV7-2	TRBD2	17	TRBJ2-7	TGTGCCAGCAGCCCCCTTGGGGGTAGCGGGAACTCCTACGAGCAGTACTTC	CASSPLGGSGNSYEQYF
few	TRBV6-5	-	14	TRBJ1-1	TGTGCCAGCAGGGGAATATCTTGGAACACTGAAGCTTTCTTT	CASRGISWNTEAFF
-	TRBV4-1	-	17	TRBJ2-1	TGCGCCAGCAGCCAAGATTCTGCTAGGCATTCGAGAAATGAGCAGTTCTTC	CASSQDSARHSRNEQFF
few	TRBV28	-	14	TRBJ1-5	TGTGCCAGCAGTTTTTTGGGAGGGGGTCAGCCCCAGCATTTT	CASSFLGGGQPQHF
-	TRBV4-1	TRBD1	17	TRBJ1-2	TGCGCCAGCAGCCCCCTAGTCGGGACAGGGGGAGGATATGGCTACACCTTC	CASSPLVGTGGGYGYTF
few	TRBV27	-	14	TRBJ1-6	TGTGCCAGCAGTTCCAATCCGGGTTTCTACCCCCTCCACTTT	CASSSNPGFYPLHF
-	TRBV12-3/TRBV12-4	TRBD1	15	TRBJ2-4	TGTGCCAGCAGTCCCTTAGACAGGGACAAAAACATTCAGTACTTC	CASSPLDRDKNIQYF
few	TRBV5-5	-	15	TRBJ1-1	TGTGCCAGCAGCTCGACACTACCAAGGGGCACTGAAGCTTTCTTT	CASSSTLPRGTEAFF
many	TRBV11-2	-	18	TRBJ1-3	TGTGCCAGCAGCTTAGTGCGCAGGGGTATTTCCTCTGGAAACACCATATATTTT	CASSLVRRGISSGNTIYF
-	TRBV20-1	-	14	TRBJ1-5	TGCAGTGCCGAAAAGGGGGGGGGCAATCAGCCCCAGCATTTT	CSAEKGGGNQPQHF
many	TRBV7-6	-	15	TRBJ2-5	TGTGCCAGCAGCGAGTACGCAGGCGTCCAAGAGACCCAGTACTTC	CASSEYAGVQETQYF
-	TRBV6-2/TRBV6-3	TRBD1	18	TRBJ2-3	TGTGCCAGCAGTTACCCAGATCGGGACAGTCCGTACACAGATACGCAGTATTTT	CASSYPDRDSPYTDTQYF
-	TRBV20-1	-	12	TRBJ2-7	TGCAGTGCTACCAGTAGCTCCTACGAGCAGTACTTC	CSATSSSYEQYF
few	TRBV12-3/TRBV12-4	-	14	TRBJ2-7	TGTGCCAGCAGTTTGGGGCCAATCGATAACGAGCAGTACTTC	CASSLGPIDNEQYF
many	TRBV5-6	TRBD2	14	TRBJ2-1	TGTGCCAGCAGCTTAGCGGGAGCTATCAATGAGCAGTTCTTC	CASSLAGAINEQFF
many	TRBV4-3	TRBD2	15	TRBJ2-1	TGCGCCAGCAGCCAAGGACTAGCGGAGTCCAATGAGCAGTTCTTC	CASSQGLAESNEQFF
few	TRBV12-3/TRBV12-4	TRBD1	13	TRBJ1-2	TGTGCCAGCAGTTTCCGGGACAGGGTTTGGTACACCTTC	CASSFRDRVWYTF
few	TRBV11-2	-	16	TRBJ2-7	TGTGCCAGCAGCCCAATTCAGGGAAATAAGCCCTACGAGCAGTACTTC	CASSPIQGNKPYEQYF
-	TRBV4-3	TRBD2	16	TRBJ2-1	TGCGCCAGCAGCCTGACTAGCGGGAGGGCAGATGGTGAGCAGTTCTTC	CASSLTSGRADGEQFF
-	TRBV12-3/TRBV12-4	-	14	TRBJ1-5	TGTGCCAGCAGTTTGGAGAAGGTTGGCCAGCCCCAGCATTTT	CASSLEKVGQPQHF
-	TRBV6-1	-	14	TRBJ1-6	TGTGCCAGCGCCGAACAGGGCTATAATTCACCCCTCCACTTT	CASAEQGYNSPLHF
many	TRBV6-6	TRBD1	18	TRBJ1-2	TGTGCCAGCAGTTACTCGATTGTAGGACAGGGGGCCGTAGATGGCTACACCTTC	CASSYSIVGQGAVDGYTF
few	TRBV5-1	TRBD1	21	TRBJ2-1	TGCGCCAGCTCAGGACAGGGGTCCCGGTTCCCCCGACCCAATTCCTACAATGAGCAGTTCTTC	CASSGQGSRFPRPNSYNEQFF